This TCR beta chain originates from a study of T-cell memory formation after mild COVID-19. Libraries for TCRalpha and TCRbeta carried sample barcodes and unique molecular identifiers via 5'RACE. TCRdb used MiXCR to reprocess the 5' RACE reads, holding one entry per CDR3 protein. The sample has 500,000 to 650,000 distinct CDR3 sequences, 20% to 25% seen once. The junction had 4 bases not matched to a gene; V was cut back by 4 bases and J by 2 bases. The CDR3 consists of 16 residues. Germline CDR1 and CDR2: KGHSH and LQKENI. Only a few counts were recorded for this clonotype. Antigen specificity is unknown. Study-wide points: Later expanders leaned CD4+, whereas day 15 to 85 contracting clones were balanced CD4/CD8. Several responding clones turned up in pre-infection memory, indicating that cross-reactive memory may have taken part.

The rearrangement links TRBV18 to TRBJ1-6, with 8 bases aligning to TRBD1. The sequenced sample consisted of PBMCs or a T cell subset sorted from them (not recorded which). The TCR originated in an adult woman who had mild COVID-19 (a few samples of this study predate the infection). Cell type and time point are not known. The DNA of the CDR3 is TGTGCCAGCTCACAGCAGGGGGCAACCTATAATTCACCCCTCCACTTT. It is translated as CASSQQGATYNSPLHF.